The 32 T cell receptor beta chains listed next were all sequenced from one sample in a study of blood T cells in healthy people across ages. The use of a sample-barcoded 5' primer and a J-beta primer mix characterized a second PCR of about 6 to 12 cycles. MiXCR, applied by TCRdb to the 5' RACE reads, yields one record per CDR3 protein. The table records around 1.5 million distinct CDR3 sequences, 30% to 35% of them present only once. The sample taken for sequencing was blood. All receptors derive from a woman aged 25 to 39 in good health.

This clonotype has just a few counts. The chain couples TRBV6-1 to TRBJ2-5; TRBD1 might be the D (6 bases). V gave up 6 bases and J gave up 1 base, with 12 bases separating them. The CDR3 spans 14 residues. The germline gives CDR1 MNHNS, CDR2 SASEGT. The DNA of the CDR3 is TGTGCCAGCAGGACAGGTTATAGCCAAGAGACCCAGTACTTC. Its translation is CASRTGYSQETQYF.

In its sample, this clonotype was seen a few times. A much bigger clone sits one base away, suggesting this may be a read error. V gene TRBV24-1 combines with J gene TRBJ2-4, with no clear D. This CDR3 is 13 amino acids long. Germline lookup yields CDR1 KGHDR and CDR2 SFDVKD. The CDR3, as DNA: TGTGCCACCAGGGATTCGGACAAAAACATTCAGTACTTC. Translated, it gives CATRDSDKNIQYF.

The rearrangement uses TRBV15 and TRBJ2-3; TRBD2 matches at 11 bases. V dropped 5 bases and J dropped 0; count of bases not matched to a gene: 10. The CDR3 length is 18 residues. The V gene's germline CDR1 is LNHNV and CDR2 YYDKDF (reference sequence). The CDR3 loop reads CATSYTSGGEKSTDTQYF. DNA for the CDR3: TGTGCCACCAGCTATACTAGCGGGGGTGAAAAAAGCACAGATACGCAGTATTTT.

This rearrangement joins TRBV27 to TRBJ2-3, with TRBD1 matching over 7 bases. The CDR3 has 15 residues. Germline CDR1 MNHEY, CDR2 SMNVEV (reference sequence). The ends lost 5 bases at V and 6 bases at J; junction bases unmatched: 11. The CDR3 region has the DNA TGTGCCAGCAGTAACTACAGGGGCCCCCCGGATACGCAGTATTTT. Encoded protein: CASSNYRGPPDTQYF.

This sequence joins TRBV6-1 and TRBJ1-5, with D tentatively TRBD1 (5 bases). From germline, CDR1 is MNHNS and CDR2 SASEGT. V was pared by 1 base and J by 6 bases, with 10 bases between. This CDR3 is 14 amino acids long. CDR3 nucleotide sequence: TGTGCCAGCAGTGAAGTGACAGCATCTCAGCCCCAGCATTTT. It yields the protein CASSEVTASQPQHF.

The chain recombines TRBV14 with TRBJ2-3; TRBD1 agrees at 8 bases. Unmatched junction bases numbered 19, after V lost 4 bases and J lost 1 base. The CDR3 runs to 20 residues. Per the germline V gene, CDR1 is SGHDN and CDR2 is FVKESK. The CDR3 sequence: CASSRLPGQASMGGTDTQYF. The CDR3 region has the DNA TGTGCCAGCAGCCGCCTTCCGGGACAGGCATCAATGGGGGGCACAGATACGCAGTATTTT.

The V gene is TRBV20-1, the J gene TRBJ1-6; 12 nucleotides align to TRBD1. The length of the CDR3 is 15 residues. CDR1 and CDR2 (germline): DFQATT, SNEGSKA (reference sequence). V lost 1 base, J lost 9 bases, and 4 bases stayed unmatched. The CDR3 coding sequence is TGCAGTGCTAGAGGGGACAGGGGGCGAGGTTCACCCCTCCACTTT. Encoded protein: CSARGDRGRGSPLHF.

In this sample, this clonotype turned up a few times. The rearrangement links TRBV5-1 to TRBJ2-1, with 9 positions matching TRBD2. The germline gives CDR1 SGHRS, CDR2 YFSETQ. CDR3 length equals 15 residues. With 1 base clipped from V and 7 bases from J, the junction kept 6 bases outside the gene matches. The CDR3 reads CASSLNSGRGNEQFF. In DNA form, the CDR3 reads TGCGCCAGCAGCTTGAATAGCGGGAGAGGAAATGAGCAGTTCTTC.

This clonotype was picked up many times. The CDR3 nucleotides are TGCAGTGCTAGAGGGGGCACGGGTGTGTACGAGCAGTACTTC. Amino acid sequence: CSARGGTGVYEQYF. This chain connects TRBV20-1 to TRBJ2-7; D may be TRBD1 (5 bases). V lost 1 base and J lost 4, with 14 bases in between. There are 14 residues in the CDR3. From germline, CDR1 is DFQATT and CDR2 SNEGSKA (reference sequence).

The rearrangement links TRBV4-2 to TRBJ2-7, with 10 bases aligning to TRBD2. Unmatched junction bases numbered 6, after V lost 1 base and J lost 6 bases. CDR3 length: 15 residues. Per germline, CDR1 LGHNA and CDR2 YNFKEQ. The CDR3 region has the DNA TGTGCCAGCAGCCAAGGTAGCGGGAGGAGTCGCGAGCAGTACTTC. This codes for CASSQGSGRSREQYF.

This chain connects TRBV5-1 to TRBJ2-2; D might be TRBD1 (5 bases). CDR3 size: 14 residues. Between the trimmed V and J ends, which lost 5 bases and 4 bases, there was a span of 12 bases. CDR1 and CDR2 (germline): SGHRS, YFSETQ. The CDR3 here is CASRETVSTGELFF. The CDR3 nucleotides are TGCGCCAGCAGGGAGACAGTGAGCACCGGGGAGCTGTTTTTT.

The CDR3 region is CAWSDGASIEQYF. The CDR3 bases are TGTGCCTGGAGTGACGGGGCCTCGATTGAGCAGTACTTC. The chain is built from TRBV30 and TRBJ2-5, with D possibly being TRBD1 or TRBD2 (5 bases each). Germline CDR1 reads GTSNPN; CDR2 reads SVGIG (reference sequence). The CDR3 has 13 amino acids. V lost 1 base and J lost 11, with 17 bases in between. The whole variable domain, remainder taken from reference TRBV30 and TRBJ2-5, is SQTIHQWPATLVQPVGSPLSLECTVEGTSNPNLYWYRQAAGRGLQLLFYSVGIGQISSEVPQNLSASRPQDRQFILSSKKLLLSDSGFYLCAWSDGASIEQYFGPGTRLLVL.

The chain joins TRBV9 to TRBJ2-1, with 9 nucleotides matching TRBD2. The germline V gene has CDR1 SGDLS and CDR2 YYNGEE. The CDR3 is 16 residues long. The ends lost 2 bases at V and 1 base at J; junction bases unmatched: 4. CDR3 amino acids: CASSVSGSPSYNEQFF. CDR3 DNA: TGTGCCAGCAGCGTTAGCGGGAGCCCTTCCTACAATGAGCAGTTCTTC. Drawing the rest from reference TRBV9 and TRBJ2-1, the complete variable domain is DSGVTQTPKHLITATGQRVTLRCSPRSGDLSVYWYQQSLDQGLQFLIQYYNGEERAKGNILERFSAQQFPDLHSELNLSSLELGDSALYFCASSVSGSPSYNEQFFGPGTRLTVL.

Ten or more counts support this clonotype. J is TRBJ2-7 and V is TRBV6-4; TRBD2 might be the D (6 bases). The CDR3 is 14 amino acids. Trimming removed 7 bases from V and 3 bases from J, with 16 bases in between. CDR1 is MRHNA and CDR2 is SNTAGT in the germline V gene. The CDR3 nucleotides read TGTGCCAGCAACAATAACGCGGGGCTCTACGAGCAGTACTTC. It encodes CASNNNAGLYEQYF.

The V gene is TRBV3-1, the J gene TRBJ2-1; tentative D call: TRBD2 (6 bases). Trimming left V 0 bases short and J 9 bases short, with 12 bases between. Germline V CDR1 and CDR2: LGHDT, YNNKEL (reference sequence). This CDR3 has 14 residues. This CDR3 is CASSQDPGTREQFF. The CDR3 DNA reads TGTGCCAGCAGCCAAGATCCCGGGACTCGTGAGCAGTTCTTC.

CDR3 protein: CASSDTCYEQYF. CDR3 coding DNA: TGTGCCAGCAGTGACACGTGCTACGAGCAGTACTTC. The chain combines TRBV6-2 or TRBV6-3 with TRBJ2-7; D uncertain. The CDR3 totals 12 residues. The germline V and J ends were trimmed by 5 bases and 3 bases, with 8 bases remaining between them. Germline values: CDR1 MNHEY, CDR2 SVGEGT.

This chain connects TRBV7-2 to TRBJ1-1; D unresolved. V was clipped by 7 bases and J by 0 bases, with 12 bases between them. Looked up from germline, CDR1 is SGHTA and CDR2 is FQGNSA. The CDR3 contains 14 residues. CDR3 bases: TGTGCCAGCACCAGGAACGACATGAACACTGAAGCTTTCTTT. It translates to CASTRNDMNTEAFF.

The genes are TRBV29-1 and TRBJ1-1; the match to TRBD1 covers 8 bases. Germline CDR1 reads SQVTM; CDR2 reads ANQGSEA. This CDR3 region has 13 residues. V trimming: 6 bases; J trimming: 3 bases; junction bases outside the gene matches: 6. The CDR3, as DNA: TGCAGCGTGGGGACAGGCACTTACACTGAAGCTTTCTTT. It is translated as CSVGTGTYTEAFF.

The chain combines TRBV9 with TRBJ1-2; 11 positions match TRBD1. The CDR3 length is 14 residues. Looked up from germline, CDR1 is SGDLS and CDR2 is YYNGEE. J was trimmed by 8 bases and V by 3 bases; bases with no gene match: 6. CDR3 in amino acids: CASSASGTGGGYTF. In DNA form, the CDR3 reads TGTGCCAGCAGCGCCTCCGGGACAGGGGGGGGCTACACCTTC.

This clonotype came up a few times. This chain joins TRBV29-1 and TRBJ2-4; 10 positions agree with TRBD1. The V gene end was trimmed by 6 bases and the J gene end by 5 bases; junction bases not matched to a gene: 4. The CDR3 is 13 residues long. CDR1 SQVTM and CDR2 ANQGSEA come from the germline V gene. The DNA of the CDR3 is TGCAGCGTCAGGGGACAGGGGCAAAACATTCAGTACTTC. This gives the protein CSVRGQGQNIQYF. Full variable domain (remainder filled in from reference TRBV29-1 and TRBJ2-4): SAVISQKPSRDICQRGTSLTIQCQVDSQVTMMFWYRQQPGQSLTLIATANQGSEATYESGFVIDKFPISRPNLTFSTLTVSNMSPEDSSIYLCSVRGQGQNIQYFGAGTRLSVL.

This clonotype was detected a few times. The rearrangement joins TRBV6-1 to TRBJ2-4, with TRBD1 matching over 8 bases. This CDR3 spans 14 amino acids. CDR1 is MNHNS and CDR2 is SASEGT in the germline V gene. Unmatched junction bases numbered 5, after V lost 4 bases and J lost 6 bases. DNA of the CDR3: TGTGCCAGCAGTGGCCAGGGGGCTGGAAACATTCAGTACTTC. Its protein is CASSGQGAGNIQYF.

This clonotype appeared a few times. The chain uses TRBV20-1 and TRBJ2-7; TRBD2 is a possible D gene (6 bases). Germline assignment: CDR1 DFQATT and CDR2 SNEGSKA (reference sequence). The CDR3 has 16 residues. V dropped 1 base and J dropped 2 bases, with 18 bases sitting between them. The CDR3 DNA sequence: TGCAGTGCTAGAGCGGGAGTCTCCTCAGACGCCTACGAGCAGTACTTC. Translated: CSARAGVSSDAYEQYF.

The V call is TRBV19, the J call TRBJ2-4, with TRBD1 as a possible D gene (6 bases). Germline V gene sequence: CDR1 LNHDA, CDR2 SQIVND (reference sequence). The ends were cut back, 11 bases at V and 1 base at J, with 24 bases in the middle. CDR3 length: 17 amino acids. CDR3 sequence (DNA): TGTGCCGGACTCAGGGGAGCCGACTCGGATGCCAAAAACATTCAGTACTTC. It translates to CAGLRGADSDAKNIQYF. Full variable domain (rest looked up from reference TRBV19 and TRBJ2-4): DGGITQSPKYLFRKEGQNVTLSCEQNLNHDAMYWYRQDPGQGLRLIYYSQIVNDFQKGDIAEGYSVSREKKESFPLTVTSAQKNPTAFYLCAGLRGADSDAKNIQYFGAGTRLSVL.

This clonotype was recorded at least ten times. As DNA, the CDR3 is TGCAGCGGCAGAGAGTGGGGGAGTTACGAGCAGTACTTC. Protein: CSGREWGSYEQYF. The chain recombines TRBV29-1 with TRBJ2-7; either TRBD1 or TRBD2 may fit D (5 bases each). Trimming took 7 bases from V and 4 from J, leaving 17 bases between them. CDR1 is SQVTM and CDR2 is ANQGSEA in the germline V gene. This CDR3 spans 13 amino acids.

This clonotype was seen a few times. The chain recombines TRBV20-1 with TRBJ2-7, with D tentatively TRBD1 (5 bases). Trimming left V 6 bases short and J 2 bases short, with 17 bases between. The CDR3 length is 14 residues. Germline CDR1 DFQATT, CDR2 SNEGSKA (reference sequence). CDR3 sequence reads: CSASRTFEPYEQYF. The CDR3 nucleotides are TGCAGTGCCTCGCGGACATTCGAACCCTACGAGCAGTACTTC.

As for this clonotype: At one end the junction does not follow the germline gene, possibly because of a read error. The rearrangement uses TRBV20-1 and TRBJ2-7; D might be TRBD2 (6 bases). Germline CDR1 and CDR2: DFQATT and SNEGSKA (reference sequence). This CDR3 region has 14 residues. The CDR3 is CSARVVAEDYKQYF. DNA of the CDR3: TGCAGTGCTAGAGTCGTGGCGGAGGACTACAAGCAGTACTTC.

The CDR3 DNA follows: TGTGCCAGCAGTCCCCTCGACAGGGGGAGACAGAGCACTGAAGCTTTCTTT. Amino acids: CASSPLDRGRQSTEAFF. The gene calls are TRBV6-1 and TRBJ1-1, with TRBD1 matching 9 bases. The J segment lost 4 bases and the V segment lost 5 bases, leaving 14 bases of the junction unmatched. The germline V gene has CDR1 MNHNS and CDR2 SASEGT. This CDR3 contains 17 residues.

J is TRBJ2-3 and V is TRBV5-4; 11 nucleotides agree with TRBD2. Trimming took 4 bases from V and 2 from J; bases not matched to a gene: 12. This CDR3 contains 18 residues. In germline, CDR1 is SGHNT, CDR2 YYREEE (reference sequence). CDR3 bases: TGTGCCAGCAGCACCCGGACTAGCGGGCCCACCCTCACAGATACGCAGTATTTT. This encodes CASSTRTSGPTLTDTQYF.

The genes are TRBV5-1 and TRBJ2-7, with no clear D. Germline-derived CDR1 and CDR2 are SGHRS and YFSETQ. Trimming removed 0 bases from V and 3 bases from J, with 10 bases in between. CDR3 length: 14 amino acids. The CDR3 protein is CASSLVPDHYEQYF. In DNA, the CDR3 is TGCGCCAGCAGCTTGGTCCCTGATCACTACGAGCAGTACTTC.

The rearrangement uses TRBV20-1 and TRBJ2-3, with 7 bases aligning to TRBD2. CDR1 and CDR2 from the germline V gene are DFQATT and SNEGSKA (reference sequence). The CDR3 totals 15 residues. V shed 5 bases, J shed 2 bases, and the junction held 10 bases outside the gene matches. CDR3 region: CSAAQRLADTDTQYF. DNA of the CDR3: TGCAGTGCTGCCCAAAGACTAGCAGACACAGATACGCAGTATTTT.

Only a few counts were recorded for this clonotype. The chain recombines TRBV18 with TRBJ1-5; the D is unclear. Per the germline V gene, CDR1 is KGHSH and CDR2 is LQKENI. V was cut by 6 bases and J by 2 bases, with 17 bases left in between. There are 16 residues in the CDR3. CDR3 residues: CASSEDLPSGNQPQHF. CDR3 bases: TGTGCCAGCTCCGAGGACCTCCCGAGTGGCAATCAGCCCCAGCATTTT.

V is TRBV28 and J is TRBJ2-1; D may be TRBD1 (6 bases). The V gene lost 3 bases and the J gene lost 7 bases, with 16 bases spanning the gap. This CDR3 is 15 amino acids long. Germline V gene data show CDR1 as MDHEN and CDR2 as SYDVKM. The DNA for the CDR3 is TGTGCCAGCAGTTTTCGAGGCGAGGGGACAAATGAGCAGTTCTTC. The encoded protein is CASSFRGEGTNEQFF.